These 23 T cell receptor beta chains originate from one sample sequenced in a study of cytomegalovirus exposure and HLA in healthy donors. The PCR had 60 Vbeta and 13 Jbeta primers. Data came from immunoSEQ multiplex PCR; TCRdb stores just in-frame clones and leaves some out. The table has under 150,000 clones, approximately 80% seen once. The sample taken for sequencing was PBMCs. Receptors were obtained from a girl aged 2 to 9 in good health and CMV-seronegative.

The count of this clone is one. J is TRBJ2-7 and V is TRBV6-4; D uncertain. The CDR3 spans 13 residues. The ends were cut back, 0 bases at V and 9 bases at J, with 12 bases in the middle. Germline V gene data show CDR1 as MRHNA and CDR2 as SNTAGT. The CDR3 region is CASSDSSVGPQYF. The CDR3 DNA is TGTGCCAGCAGTGACTCGAGCGTGGGTCCGCAGTACTTC.

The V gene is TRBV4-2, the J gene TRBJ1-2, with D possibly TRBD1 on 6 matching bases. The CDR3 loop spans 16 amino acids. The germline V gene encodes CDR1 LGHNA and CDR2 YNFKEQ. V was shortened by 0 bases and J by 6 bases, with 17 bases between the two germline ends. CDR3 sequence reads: CASSQDLQGSVDGYTF. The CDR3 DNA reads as TGTGCCAGCAGCCAAGATTTGCAGGGGTCCGTAGATGGCTACACCTTC.

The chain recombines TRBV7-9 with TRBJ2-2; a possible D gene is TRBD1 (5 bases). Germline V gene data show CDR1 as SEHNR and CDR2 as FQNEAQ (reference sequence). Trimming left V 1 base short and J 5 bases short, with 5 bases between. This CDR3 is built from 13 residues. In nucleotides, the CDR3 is TGTGCCAGCAGCTTAGGACAGACCGGGGAGCTGTTTTTT. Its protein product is CASSLGQTGELFF.

For the CDR3, the DNA is TGTGCCAGCAGTTACAGGGACAGGGGAACCTACGAGCAGTACTTC. It codes for CASSYRDRGTYEQYF. The chain is built from TRBV6-5 and TRBJ2-7; 10 nucleotides agree with TRBD1. This CDR3 has 15 residues. In germline, CDR1 is MNHEY, CDR2 SVGAGI. The trim removed 2 bases at V and 2 bases at J, leaving 3 bases unmatched.

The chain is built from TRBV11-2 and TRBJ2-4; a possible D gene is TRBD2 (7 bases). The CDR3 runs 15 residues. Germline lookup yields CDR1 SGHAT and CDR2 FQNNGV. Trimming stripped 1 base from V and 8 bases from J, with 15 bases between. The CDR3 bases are TGTGCCAGCAGCTTAGGGGGGGGCGTTGGGGACATTCAGTACTTC. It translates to CASSLGGGVGDIQYF.

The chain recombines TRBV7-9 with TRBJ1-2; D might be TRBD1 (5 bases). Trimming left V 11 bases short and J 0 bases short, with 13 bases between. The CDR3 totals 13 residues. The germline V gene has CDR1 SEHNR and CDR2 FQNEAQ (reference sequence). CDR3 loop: CAGGTAANYGYTF. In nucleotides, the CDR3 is TGTGCCGGGGGGACCGCAGCTAACTATGGCTACACCTTC.

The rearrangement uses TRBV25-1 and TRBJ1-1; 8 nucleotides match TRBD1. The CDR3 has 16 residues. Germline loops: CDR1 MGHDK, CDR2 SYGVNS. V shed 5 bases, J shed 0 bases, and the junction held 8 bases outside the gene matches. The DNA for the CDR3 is TGTGCCAGCAGTCCCTGGACAGGGAGGATGAACACTGAAGCTTTCTTT. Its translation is CASSPWTGRMNTEAFF.

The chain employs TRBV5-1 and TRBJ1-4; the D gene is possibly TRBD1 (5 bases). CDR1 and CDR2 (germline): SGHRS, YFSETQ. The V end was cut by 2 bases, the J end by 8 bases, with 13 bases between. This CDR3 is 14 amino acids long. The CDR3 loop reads CASSFGPGSEKLFF. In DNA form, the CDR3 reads TGCGCCAGCAGCTTCGGACCAGGGTCGGAAAAACTGTTTTTT. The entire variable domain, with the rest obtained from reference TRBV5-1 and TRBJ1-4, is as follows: KAGVTQTPRYLIKTRGQQVTLSCSPISGHRSVSWYQQTPGQGLQFLFEYFSETQRNKGNFPGRFSGRQFSNSRSEMNVSTLELGDSALYLCASSFGPGSEKLFFGSGTQLSVL.

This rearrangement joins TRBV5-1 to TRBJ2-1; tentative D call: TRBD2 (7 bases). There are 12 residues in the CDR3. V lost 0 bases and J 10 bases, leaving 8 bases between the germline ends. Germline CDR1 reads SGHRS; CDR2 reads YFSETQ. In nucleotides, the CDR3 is TGCGCCAGCAGCTTGGGCGGGGGCGAGCAGTTCTTC. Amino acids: CASSLGGGEQFF.

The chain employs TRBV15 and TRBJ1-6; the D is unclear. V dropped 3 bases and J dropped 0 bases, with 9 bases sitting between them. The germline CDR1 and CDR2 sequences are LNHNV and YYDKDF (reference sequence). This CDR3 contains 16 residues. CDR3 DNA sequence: TGTGCCACCAGCAGGGTCGCGAGCTCCTATAATTCACCCCTCCACTTT. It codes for CATSRVASSYNSPLHF.

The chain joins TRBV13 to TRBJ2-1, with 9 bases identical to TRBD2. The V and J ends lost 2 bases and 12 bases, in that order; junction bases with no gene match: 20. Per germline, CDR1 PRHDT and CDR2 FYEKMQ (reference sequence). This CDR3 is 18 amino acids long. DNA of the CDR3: TGTGCCAGCAGCTTAAGACTAGCGGAACGGGGGGGCCTCCAAGGGCAGTTCTTC. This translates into CASSLRLAERGGLQGQFF.

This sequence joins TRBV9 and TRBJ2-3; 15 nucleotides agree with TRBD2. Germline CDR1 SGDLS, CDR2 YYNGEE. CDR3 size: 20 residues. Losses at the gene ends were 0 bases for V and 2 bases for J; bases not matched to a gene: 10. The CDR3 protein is CASSVAGLAGGSELTDTQYF. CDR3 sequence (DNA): TGTGCCAGCAGCGTAGCAGGACTAGCGGGAGGGTCTGAGCTCACAGATACGCAGTATTTT.

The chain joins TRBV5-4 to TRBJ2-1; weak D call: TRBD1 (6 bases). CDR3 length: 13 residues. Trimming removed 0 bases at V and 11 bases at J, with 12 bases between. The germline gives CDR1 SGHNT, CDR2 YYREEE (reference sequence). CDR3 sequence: CASSLGETGKQFF. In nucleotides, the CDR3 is TGTGCCAGCAGCTTGGGGGAGACAGGAAAGCAGTTCTTC.

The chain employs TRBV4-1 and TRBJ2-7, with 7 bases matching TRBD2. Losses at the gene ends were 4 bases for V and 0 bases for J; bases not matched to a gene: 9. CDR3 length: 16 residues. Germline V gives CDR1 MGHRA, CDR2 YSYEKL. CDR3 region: CASSRGPGGLSYEQYF. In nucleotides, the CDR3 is TGCGCCAGCAGCCGAGGCCCGGGGGGACTCTCCTACGAGCAGTACTTC.

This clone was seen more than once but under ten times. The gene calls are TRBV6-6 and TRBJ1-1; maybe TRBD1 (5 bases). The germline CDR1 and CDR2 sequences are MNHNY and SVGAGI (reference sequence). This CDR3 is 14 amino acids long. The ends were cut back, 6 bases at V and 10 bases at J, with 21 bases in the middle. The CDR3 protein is CASSRPGGAGGAFF. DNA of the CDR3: TGTGCCAGCAGCCGCCCAGGAGGGGCTGGGGGAGCTTTCTTT.

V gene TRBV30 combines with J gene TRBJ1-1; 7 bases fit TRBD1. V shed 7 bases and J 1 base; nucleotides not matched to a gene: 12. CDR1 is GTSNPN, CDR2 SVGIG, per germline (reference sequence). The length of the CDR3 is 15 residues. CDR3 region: CAFSDREGPNTEAFF. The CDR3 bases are TGTGCCTTTTCCGACAGGGAAGGACCGAACACTGAAGCTTTCTTT. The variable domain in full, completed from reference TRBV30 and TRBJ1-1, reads SQTIHQWPATLVQPVGSPLSLECTVEGTSNPNLYWYRQAAGRGLQLLFYSVGIGQISSEVPQNLSASRPQDRQFILSSKKLLLSDSGFYLCAFSDREGPNTEAFFGQGTRLTVV.

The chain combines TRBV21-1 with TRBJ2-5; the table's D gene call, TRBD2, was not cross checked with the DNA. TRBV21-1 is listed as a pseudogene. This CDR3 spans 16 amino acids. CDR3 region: CASSDSGTTPQETQYF. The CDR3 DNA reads TGTGCCAGCAGCGACTCGGGGACTACACCCCAAGAGACCCAGTACTTC.

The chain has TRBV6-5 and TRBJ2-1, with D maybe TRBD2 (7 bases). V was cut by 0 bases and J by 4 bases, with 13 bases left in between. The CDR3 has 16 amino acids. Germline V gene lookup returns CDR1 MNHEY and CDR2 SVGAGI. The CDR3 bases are TGTGCCAGCAGTTACTCGGGGGGGGCCACATACAATGAGCAGTTCTTC. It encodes CASSYSGGATYNEQFF.

CDR3 coding DNA: TGTGCCTGGAGCAGCGGATTCTATGGCTACACCTTC. This translates into CAWSSGFYGYTF. This chain joins TRBV30 and TRBJ1-2; D gene ambiguous. This CDR3 region has 12 residues. V was cut by 3 bases and J by 4 bases, with 9 bases left in between. Germline CDR1 and CDR2: GTSNPN and SVGIG (reference sequence).

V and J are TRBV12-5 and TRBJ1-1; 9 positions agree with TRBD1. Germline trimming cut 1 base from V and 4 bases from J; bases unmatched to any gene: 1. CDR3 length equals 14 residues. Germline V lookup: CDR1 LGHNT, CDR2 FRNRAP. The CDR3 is CASGLATGGTEAFF. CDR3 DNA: TGTGCTAGTGGTTTGGCGACAGGGGGCACTGAAGCTTTCTTT. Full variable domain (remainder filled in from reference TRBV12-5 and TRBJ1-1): DARVTQTPRHKVTEMGQEVTMRCQPILGHNTVFWYRQTMMQGLELLAYFRNRAPLDDSGMPKDRFSAEMPDATLATLKIQPSEPRDSAVYFCASGLATGGTEAFFGQGTRLTVV.

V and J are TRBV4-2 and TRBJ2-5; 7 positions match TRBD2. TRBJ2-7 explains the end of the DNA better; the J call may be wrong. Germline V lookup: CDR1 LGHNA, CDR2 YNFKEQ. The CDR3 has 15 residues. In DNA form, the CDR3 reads TGTGCCAGCAGCCAAGAGCTAGCGGCAGTGGACGAGCAGTACTTC. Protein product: CASSQELAAVDEQYF.

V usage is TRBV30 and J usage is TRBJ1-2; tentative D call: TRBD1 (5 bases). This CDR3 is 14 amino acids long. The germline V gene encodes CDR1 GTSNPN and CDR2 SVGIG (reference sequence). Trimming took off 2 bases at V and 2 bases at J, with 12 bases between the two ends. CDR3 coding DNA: TGTGCCTGGAGTTCGGGGGTTAAGAACTATGGCTACACCTTC. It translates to CAWSSGVKNYGYTF.

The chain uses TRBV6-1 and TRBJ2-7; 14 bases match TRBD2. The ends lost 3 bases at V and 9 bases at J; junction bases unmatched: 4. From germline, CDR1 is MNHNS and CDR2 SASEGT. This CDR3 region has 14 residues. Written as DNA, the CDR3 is TGTGCCAGCAGTGACGGGACTAGCGGGAGTGGGCAGTACTTC. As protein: CASSDGTSGSGQYF.